A single sample is the source of the 19 T cell receptor beta chains below, sequenced in a study of T-cell reconstitution after alpha-beta-depleted transplantation in children. For TCRbeta, the library was prepared with unique molecular identifiers. In TCRdb, the PCR reads were re-called with MiXCR into one record per CDR3 protein. The sample has about 130,000 distinct CDR3 sequences, about 9.5% seen once; the top ten hold approximately 25%. Sequences were derived from PBMCs, mostly from graft donor cells, sampled 180 days after TCRalphabeta/CD19-depleted stem cell transplant. These receptors originate from a girl under three years old who had a stem cell transplant for combined immunodeficiency, so the T cells may come from the graft donor.

This clonotype was observed a handful of times. The J gene is TRBJ2-7, the V gene TRBV24-1; 7 nucleotides align to TRBD2. The CDR3 is 15 residues long. Germline lookup yields CDR1 KGHDR and CDR2 SFDVKD. V gave up 7 bases and J gave up 0 bases; unmatched junction bases: 8. This CDR3 is CATRPAGEGSYEQYF. CDR3 in DNA: TGTGCCACCAGGCCTGCGGGAGAGGGCTCCTACGAGCAGTACTTC.

Many counts were recorded for this clonotype. The CDR3: CSAHGGGSYEQYF. DNA for the CDR3: TGCAGTGCTCACGGCGGGGGGTCCTACGAGCAGTACTTC. The chain uses TRBV20-1 and TRBJ2-7; 8 nucleotides agree with TRBD2. Per germline, CDR1 DFQATT and CDR2 SNEGSKA (reference sequence). V lost 5 bases and J lost 1; bases outside the gene matches: 4. The CDR3 is 13 amino acids.

This clonotype occurred a few times. The rearrangement links TRBV7-2 to TRBJ2-4, with D perhaps TRBD1 (6 bases). Per the germline V gene, CDR1 is SGHTA and CDR2 is FQGNSA. Trimming took off 4 bases at V and 0 bases at J, with 13 bases between the two ends. This CDR3 has 16 residues. The CDR3, as DNA: TGTGCCAGCAGCTCCAGGGGACCGGTAGCCAAAAACATTCAGTACTTC. Its protein is CASSSRGPVAKNIQYF.

This CDR3 reads CASSWRGRGGYTF. The CDR3 DNA is TGTGCCAGCAGCTGGAGGGGGCGAGGTGGCTACACCTTC. The chain employs TRBV7-2 and TRBJ1-2; TRBD1 matches at 7 bases. J lost 7 bases, V lost 4 bases, and 6 bases had no gene match. This CDR3 contains 13 residues. Germline lookup yields CDR1 SGHTA and CDR2 FQGNSA.

This clonotype has a handful of counts. The chain couples TRBV27 to TRBJ2-5; 12 bases agree with TRBD2. The germline gives CDR1 MNHEY, CDR2 SMNVEV (reference sequence). The ends lost 8 bases at V and 5 bases at J; junction bases unmatched: 6. The CDR3 totals 14 residues. CDR3 protein: CASPTSGGRETQYF. The CDR3 DNA is TGTGCCAGCCCGACTAGCGGGGGCCGGGAGACCCAGTACTTC.

The chain links TRBV7-9 to TRBJ1-2; TRBD1 matches 7 bases. After removal of 4 bases from V and 4 bases from J, the junction contained 9 bases not matched to a gene. The germline CDR1 and CDR2 sequences are SEHNR and FQNEAQ (reference sequence). The CDR3 is 15 residues long. CDR3 coding DNA: TGTGCCAGCAGCTCAGGACAGGCCTGGGGCTATGGCTACACCTTC. Protein sequence: CASSSGQAWGYGYTF. Looking up the rest from reference TRBV7-9 and TRBJ1-2 gives the full variable domain: DTGVSQNPRHKITKRGQNVTFRCDPISEHNRLYWYRQTLGQGPEFLTYFQNEAQLEKSRLLSDRFSAERPKGSFSTLEIQRTEQGDSAMYLCASSSGQAWGYGYTFGSGTRLTVV.

The J gene is TRBJ2-3, the V gene TRBV20-1; 8 bases fit TRBD2. CDR3 length: 14 amino acids. Germline CDR1 is DFQATT and CDR2 is SNEGSKA (reference sequence). Trimming took 5 bases from V and 2 from J; bases not matched to a gene: 6. As DNA, the CDR3 is TGCAGTGCTTCCACTAGCGGTCTCACAGATACGCAGTATTTT. Protein sequence: CSASTSGLTDTQYF.

The table lists this clonotype with many counts. This chain's CDR3 is CASSLSRAGELFF. For the CDR3, the DNA is TGTGCCAGCAGTTTATCTAGGGCCGGGGAGCTGTTTTTT. The chain combines TRBV12-3 or TRBV12-4 with TRBJ2-2; D is uncertain. The CDR3 length is 13 residues. Trimming removed 2 bases at V and 6 bases at J, with 7 bases between.

The table lists this clonotype with a count of one. The chain joins TRBV18 to TRBJ2-7; 8 bases are a match to TRBD2. With V trimmed by 1 base and J by 2 bases, 4 bases remained unmatched. The CDR3 spans 15 residues. The V gene's germline CDR1 is KGHSH and CDR2 LQKENI. The CDR3 sequence: CASSPRQAGAYEQYF. The CDR3 nucleotides read TGTGCCAGCTCACCACGTCAAGCGGGGGCCTACGAGCAGTACTTC.

The chain recombines TRBV7-9 with TRBJ1-4; a weak D match, TRBD1 (5 bases). The CDR3 is 16 amino acids. Trimming took 5 bases from V and 3 from J, leaving 16 bases between them. Germline CDR1 SEHNR, CDR2 FQNEAQ (reference sequence). The DNA for the CDR3 is TGTGCCAGCAGCACGCTCCCGGGACGGCCTAATGAAAAACTGTTTTTT. Residues: CASSTLPGRPNEKLFF.

V and J are TRBV29-1 and TRBJ1-1; D gene uncertain. V lost 3 bases and J 1 base, leaving 9 bases between the germline ends. The CDR3 loop spans 13 amino acids. CDR1 and CDR2 from the germline V gene are SQVTM and ANQGSEA. The CDR3 DNA sequence: TGCAGCGTTGAGGCAGGAGGGAACACTGAAGCTTTCTTT. It codes for CSVEAGGNTEAFF.

This clonotype was recorded a few times. The chain combines TRBV7-2 with TRBJ2-3, with 9 bases that match TRBD2. Looked up from germline, CDR1 is SGHTA and CDR2 is FQGNSA. V shed 0 bases, J shed 0 bases, and the junction held 10 bases outside the gene matches. The CDR3 covers 19 residues. In DNA, the CDR3 is TGTGCCAGCAGCTTAGCCCCCAGGCTAGCGGGGATGAGCACAGATACGCAGTATTTT. Its protein is CASSLAPRLAGMSTDTQYF.

Concerning this clonotype itself: The missing conserved phenylalanine or tryptophan at the end of this CDR3 makes a read error likely. The genes are TRBV7-9 and TRBJ1-3; perhaps TRBD1 as D (5 bases). Trimming pared 5 bases from V and 2 bases from J, leaving 19 bases between. Germline loops: CDR1 SEHNR, CDR2 FQNEAQ (reference sequence). The CDR3 has 17 residues. The CDR3 DNA reads as TGTGCCAGCAGCCGGCTCGCAGGGTATTCGGCTGGAAACACCATATATTTG. Protein: CASSRLAGYSAGNTIYL.

The rearrangement joins TRBV20-1 to TRBJ2-1, with 12 bases that match TRBD2. Germline assignment: CDR1 DFQATT and CDR2 SNEGSKA (reference sequence). V was pared by 0 bases and J by 8 bases, with 11 bases of the junction left unmatched. The CDR3 totals 17 residues. The CDR3 here is CSARDPTSGGRGYEQFF. The CDR3 nucleotides are TGCAGTGCTAGAGATCCAACTAGCGGGGGGAGGGGCTATGAGCAGTTCTTC.

A few counts support this clonotype. The rearrangement joins TRBV5-1 to TRBJ2-3; 7 nucleotides agree with TRBD1. Trimming cost V 3 bases and J 3 bases; bases outside gene matches: 7. This CDR3 region has 15 residues. The germline V gene encodes CDR1 SGHRS and CDR2 YFSETQ. The CDR3 sequence: CASSSGPGGTDTQYF. The CDR3 coding sequence is TGCGCCAGCAGCTCCGGACCAGGGGGTACAGATACGCAGTATTTT.

This clonotype was found a few times. V and J are TRBV5-1 and TRBJ1-3; D is unclear. V was pared by 0 bases and J by 4 bases, with 2 bases between. CDR3 length: 12 amino acids. Germline V gene sequence: CDR1 SGHRS, CDR2 YFSETQ. This CDR3 reads CASSLEGNTIYF. CDR3 nucleotides: TGCGCCAGCAGCTTGGAGGGAAACACCATATATTTT.

This clonotype occurred a few times. The chain recombines TRBV20-1 with TRBJ1-4; TRBD1 is a possible D gene (5 bases). Between the trimmed V and J ends, which lost 6 bases and 3 bases, there was a span of 14 bases. CDR3 size: 14 residues. In germline, CDR1 is DFQATT, CDR2 SNEGSKA (reference sequence). CDR3 in amino acids: CSAVRGNANEKLFF. In nucleotides, the CDR3 is TGCAGTGCCGTTAGGGGAAATGCTAATGAAAAACTGTTTTTT.

The chain employs TRBV20-1 and TRBJ2-3; D might be TRBD1 or TRBD2, each matching 5 bases. The CDR3 length is 14 residues. The germline CDR1 and CDR2 sequences are DFQATT and SNEGSKA (reference sequence). The germline V and J ends were trimmed by 5 bases and 2 bases, with 14 bases remaining between them. The CDR3, as DNA: TGCAGTGCTCCCAGAGGGACGACCACAGATACGCAGTATTTT. Residues: CSAPRGTTTDTQYF.

J is TRBJ2-1 and V is TRBV20-1, with TRBD2 as a possible D gene (5 bases). CDR1 DFQATT and CDR2 SNEGSKA come from the germline V gene (reference sequence). The CDR3 is 15 amino acids. Deletions cut 3 bases from V and 5 bases from J, with 17 bases between. CDR3 sequence (DNA): TGCAGTGCTAGTAGGGATGGAGGTGGGCACAATGAGCAGTTCTTC. Translating it yields CSASRDGGGHNEQFF.